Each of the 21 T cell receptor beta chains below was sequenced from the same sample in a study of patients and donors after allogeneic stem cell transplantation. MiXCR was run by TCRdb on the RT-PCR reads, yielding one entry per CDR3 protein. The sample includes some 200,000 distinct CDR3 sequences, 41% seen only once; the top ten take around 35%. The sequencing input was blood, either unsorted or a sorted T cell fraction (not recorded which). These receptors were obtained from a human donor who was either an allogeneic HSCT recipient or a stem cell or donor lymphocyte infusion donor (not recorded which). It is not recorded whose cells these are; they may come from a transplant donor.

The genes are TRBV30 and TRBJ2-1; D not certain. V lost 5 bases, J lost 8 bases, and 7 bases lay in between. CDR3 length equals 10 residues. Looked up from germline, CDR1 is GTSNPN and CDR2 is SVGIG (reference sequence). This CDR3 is CAWEVDEQFF. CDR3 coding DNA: TGTGCCTGGGAGGTCGATGAGCAGTTCTTC.

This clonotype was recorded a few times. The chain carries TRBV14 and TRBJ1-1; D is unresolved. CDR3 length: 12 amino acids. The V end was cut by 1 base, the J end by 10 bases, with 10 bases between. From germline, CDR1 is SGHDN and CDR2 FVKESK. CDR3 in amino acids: CASSQGFGIAFF. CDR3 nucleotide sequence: TGTGCCAGCAGCCAAGGGTTTGGTATAGCTTTCTTT.

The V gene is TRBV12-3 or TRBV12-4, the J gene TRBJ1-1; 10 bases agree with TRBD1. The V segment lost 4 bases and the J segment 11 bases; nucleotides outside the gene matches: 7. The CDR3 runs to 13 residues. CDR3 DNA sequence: TGTGCCAGCAGTTCACGCGGGACAGGGGCGGCTTTCTTT. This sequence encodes CASSSRGTGAAFF.

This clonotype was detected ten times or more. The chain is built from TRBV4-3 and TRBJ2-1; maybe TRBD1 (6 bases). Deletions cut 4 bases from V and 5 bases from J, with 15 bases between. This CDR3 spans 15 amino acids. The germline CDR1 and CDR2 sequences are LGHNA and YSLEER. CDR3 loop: CASSRTGSGNNEQFF. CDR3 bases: TGCGCCAGCAGCCGCACAGGGTCAGGGAACAATGAGCAGTTCTTC.

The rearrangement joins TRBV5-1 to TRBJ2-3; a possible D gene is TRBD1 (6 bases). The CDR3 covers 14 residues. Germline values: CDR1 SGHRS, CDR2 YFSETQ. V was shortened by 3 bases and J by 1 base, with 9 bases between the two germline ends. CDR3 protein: CASSSWTGTDTQYF. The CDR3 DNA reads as TGCGCCAGCAGCTCGTGGACAGGCACAGATACGCAGTATTTT. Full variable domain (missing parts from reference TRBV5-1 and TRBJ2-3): KAGVTQTPRYLIKTRGQQVTLSCSPISGHRSVSWYQQTPGQGLQFLFEYFSETQRNKGNFPGRFSGRQFSNSRSEMNVSTLELGDSALYLCASSSWTGTDTQYFGPGTRLTVL.

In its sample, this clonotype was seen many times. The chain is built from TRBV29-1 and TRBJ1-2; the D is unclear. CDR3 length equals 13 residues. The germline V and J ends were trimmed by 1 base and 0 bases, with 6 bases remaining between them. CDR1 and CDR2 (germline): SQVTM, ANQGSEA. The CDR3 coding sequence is TGCAGCGTTGAAGGCAGCACTAACTATGGCTACACCTTC. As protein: CSVEGSTNYGYTF. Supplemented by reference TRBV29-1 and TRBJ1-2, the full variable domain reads SAVISQKPSRDICQRGTSLTIQCQVDSQVTMMFWYRQQPGQSLTLIATANQGSEATYESGFVIDKFPISRPNLTFSTLTVSNMSPEDSSIYLCSVEGSTNYGYTFGSGTRLTVV.

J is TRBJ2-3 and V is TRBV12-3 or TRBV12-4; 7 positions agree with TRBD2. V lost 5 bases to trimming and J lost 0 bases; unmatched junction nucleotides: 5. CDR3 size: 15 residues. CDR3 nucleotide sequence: TGTGCCAGCAGTGTAACTAGCGCAAGCACAGATACGCAGTATTTT. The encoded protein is CASSVTSASTDTQYF.

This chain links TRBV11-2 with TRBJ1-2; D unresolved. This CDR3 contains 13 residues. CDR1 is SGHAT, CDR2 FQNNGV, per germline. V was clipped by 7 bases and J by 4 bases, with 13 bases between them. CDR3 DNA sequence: TGTGCCAGCATTGGGGATCCAGGCTATGGCTACACCTTC. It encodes CASIGDPGYGYTF.

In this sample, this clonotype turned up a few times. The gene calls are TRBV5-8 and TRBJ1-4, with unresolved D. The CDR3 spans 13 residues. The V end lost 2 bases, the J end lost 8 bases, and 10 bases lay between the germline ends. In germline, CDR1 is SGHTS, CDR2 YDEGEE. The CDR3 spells CASSLPEKEKLFF. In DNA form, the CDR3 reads TGTGCCAGCAGCTTACCCGAAAAGGAAAAACTGTTTTTT.

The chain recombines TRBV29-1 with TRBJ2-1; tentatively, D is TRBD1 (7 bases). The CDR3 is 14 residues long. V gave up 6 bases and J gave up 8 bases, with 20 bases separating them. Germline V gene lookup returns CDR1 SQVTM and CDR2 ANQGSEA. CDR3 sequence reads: CSVEEGAKYDEQFF. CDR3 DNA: TGCAGCGTCGAGGAGGGGGCCAAGTACGATGAGCAGTTCTTC.

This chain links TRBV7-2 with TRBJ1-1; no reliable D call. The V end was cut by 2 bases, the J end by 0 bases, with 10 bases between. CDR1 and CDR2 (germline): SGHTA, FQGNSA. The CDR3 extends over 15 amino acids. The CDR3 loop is CASSLSGTMNTEAFF. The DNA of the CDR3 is TGTGCCAGCAGCTTATCGGGCACCATGAACACTGAAGCTTTCTTT.

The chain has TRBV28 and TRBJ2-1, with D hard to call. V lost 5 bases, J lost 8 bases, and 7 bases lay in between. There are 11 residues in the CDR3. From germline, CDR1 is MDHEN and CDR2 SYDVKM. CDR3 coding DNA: TGTGCCAGCAGTGGTGCGGATGAGCAGTTCTTC. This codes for CASSGADEQFF.

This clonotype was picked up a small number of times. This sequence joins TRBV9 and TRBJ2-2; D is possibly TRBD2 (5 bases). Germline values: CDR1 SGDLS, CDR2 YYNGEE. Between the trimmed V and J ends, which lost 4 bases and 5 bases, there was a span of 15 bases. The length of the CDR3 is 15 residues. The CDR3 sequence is CASSSGVVATGELFF. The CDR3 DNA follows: TGTGCCAGCAGCTCCGGGGTAGTGGCAACCGGGGAGCTGTTTTTT.

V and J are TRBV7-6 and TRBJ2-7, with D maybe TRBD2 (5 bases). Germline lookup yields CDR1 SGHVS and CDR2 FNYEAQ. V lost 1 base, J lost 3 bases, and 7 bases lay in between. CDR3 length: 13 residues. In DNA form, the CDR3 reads TGTGCCAGCAGCTTAGGGACTGTCTACGAGCAGTACTTC. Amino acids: CASSLGTVYEQYF.

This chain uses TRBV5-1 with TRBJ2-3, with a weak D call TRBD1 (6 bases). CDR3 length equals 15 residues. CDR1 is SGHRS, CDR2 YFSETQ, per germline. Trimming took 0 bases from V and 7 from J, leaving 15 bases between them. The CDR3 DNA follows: TGCGCCAGCAGCTTGGAAACAGGGATGGCAAATACGCAGTATTTT. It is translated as CASSLETGMANTQYF.

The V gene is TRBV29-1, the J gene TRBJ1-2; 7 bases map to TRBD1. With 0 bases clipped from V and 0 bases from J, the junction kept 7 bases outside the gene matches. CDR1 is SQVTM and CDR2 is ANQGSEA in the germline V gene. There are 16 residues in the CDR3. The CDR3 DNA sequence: TGCAGCGTTGAAGATCTCCTGGGGACAGCTAACTATGGCTACACCTTC. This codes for CSVEDLLGTANYGYTF.

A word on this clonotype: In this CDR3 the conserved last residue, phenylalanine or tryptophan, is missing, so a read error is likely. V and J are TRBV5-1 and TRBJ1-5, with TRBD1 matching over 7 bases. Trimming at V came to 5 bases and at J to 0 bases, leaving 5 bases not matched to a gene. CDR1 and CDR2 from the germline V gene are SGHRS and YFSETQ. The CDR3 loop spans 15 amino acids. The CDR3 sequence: CASSTGTASNQPQHL. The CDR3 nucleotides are TGCGCCAGCAGTACCGGGACAGCTAGCAATCAGCCCCAGCATTTG.

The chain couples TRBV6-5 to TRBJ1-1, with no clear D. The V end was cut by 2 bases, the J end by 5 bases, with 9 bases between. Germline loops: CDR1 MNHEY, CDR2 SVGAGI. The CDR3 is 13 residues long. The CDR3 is CASSYQDETEAFF. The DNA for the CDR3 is TGTGCCAGCAGTTACCAGGACGAAACTGAAGCTTTCTTT.

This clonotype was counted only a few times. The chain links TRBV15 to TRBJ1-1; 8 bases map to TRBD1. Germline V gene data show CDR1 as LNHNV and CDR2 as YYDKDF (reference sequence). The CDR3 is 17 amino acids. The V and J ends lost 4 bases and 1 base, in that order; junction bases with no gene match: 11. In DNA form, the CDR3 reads TGTGCCACCAGCACGGCCCCCGACAGGGGTCGGAACACTGAAGCTTTCTTT. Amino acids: CATSTAPDRGRNTEAFF.

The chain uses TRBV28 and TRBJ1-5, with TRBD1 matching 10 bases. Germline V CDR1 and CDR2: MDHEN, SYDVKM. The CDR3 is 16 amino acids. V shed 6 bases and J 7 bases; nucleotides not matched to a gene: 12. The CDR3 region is CASSPHSGQGRQPQHF. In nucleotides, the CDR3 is TGTGCCAGCAGCCCTCACTCGGGACAGGGGAGACAGCCCCAGCATTTT.

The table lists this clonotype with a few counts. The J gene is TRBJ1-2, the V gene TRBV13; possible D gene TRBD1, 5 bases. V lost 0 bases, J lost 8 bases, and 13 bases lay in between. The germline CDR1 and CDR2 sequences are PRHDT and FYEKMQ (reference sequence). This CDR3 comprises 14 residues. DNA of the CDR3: TGTGCCAGCAGCTTAGGTACGGGACGAGGAGGCTACACCTTC. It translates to CASSLGTGRGGYTF.